Below, 15 T cell receptor beta chains from the same sample are listed, as sequenced in a study of circulating tumor DNA in untreated peripheral T-cell lymphoma. Some clones are missing from TCRdb's copy, which holds only in-frame ones; the method was immunoSEQ multiplex PCR. The sample consists of several thousand clones, over 80% of them appearing once. Source material: tumor tissue. These receptors all stem from a human donor with peripheral T-cell lymphoma.

The J gene is TRBJ1-4, the V gene TRBV2; D may be TRBD1 (5 bases). V shed 3 bases and J shed 7 bases, with 12 bases lying between them. Germline lookup yields CDR1 SNHLY and CDR2 FYNNEI. The CDR3 spans 14 residues. The CDR3 protein is CASSDTGTTEKLFF. The CDR3 coding sequence is TGTGCCAGCAGTGATACGGGGACCACTGAAAAACTGTTTTTT.

This chain links TRBV19 with TRBJ1-2, with D maybe TRBD1 (5 bases). Between the trimmed V and J ends, which lost 5 bases and 3 bases, there was a span of 7 bases. The CDR3 length is 12 residues. The V gene's germline CDR1 is LNHDA and CDR2 SQIVND (reference sequence). The CDR3 loop reads CASSRGYYGYTF. The CDR3 nucleotides read TGTGCCAGTAGTCGGGGCTACTATGGCTACACCTTC.

This clone was seen once. The V and J genes are TRBV19 and TRBJ1-2; tentative D call: TRBD1 (6 bases). The CDR3 length is 15 residues. The ends were cut back, 4 bases at V and 4 bases at J, with 16 bases in the middle. Looked up from germline, CDR1 is LNHDA and CDR2 is SQIVND (reference sequence). The CDR3 region has the DNA TGTGCCAGTAGTACAACAGGGTACCCCCTCTATGGCTACACCTTC. This gives the protein CASSTTGYPLYGYTF.

The chain employs TRBV29-1 and TRBJ1-5; possibly TRBD1 for D (6 bases). The ends were cut back, 2 bases at V and 3 bases at J, with 8 bases in the middle. Per germline, CDR1 SQVTM and CDR2 ANQGSEA. The CDR3 covers 13 residues. The CDR3 protein is CSVEQGLNQPQHF. The CDR3, as DNA: TGCAGCGTTGAACAGGGGCTCAATCAGCCCCAGCATTTT.

The chain joins TRBV28 to TRBJ1-1; 8 positions match TRBD1. The CDR3 is 14 residues long. Looked up from germline, CDR1 is MDHEN and CDR2 is SYDVKM. With 4 bases clipped from V and 4 bases from J, the junction kept 5 bases outside the gene matches. CDR3 sequence (DNA): TGTGCCAGCAGTTCCAGGGGGCGCTTCACTGAAGCTTTCTTT. This gives the protein CASSSRGRFTEAFF.

The chain has TRBV18 and TRBJ2-3; D is perhaps TRBD2 (5 bases). In germline, CDR1 is KGHSH, CDR2 LQKENI. Trimming left V 6 bases short and J 2 bases short, with 15 bases between. The CDR3 has 15 residues. In nucleotides, the CDR3 is TGTGCCAGCTCTCCCCGGGATATTATCACAGATACGCAGTATTTT. It encodes CASSPRDIITDTQYF.

This clone was seen a few times. This chain connects TRBV19 to TRBJ2-5; possibly TRBD1 for D (6 bases). Looked up from germline, CDR1 is LNHDA and CDR2 is SQIVND (reference sequence). V gave up 4 bases and J gave up 4 bases, with 16 bases separating them. The CDR3 runs to 15 residues. For the CDR3, the DNA is TGTGCCAGTAGTAGGCCAGGGGCCTCCGGAGAGACCCAGTACTTC. Residues: CASSRPGASGETQYF.

The chain couples TRBV6-8 to TRBJ2-7, with 8 bases identical to TRBD1. Looked up from germline, CDR1 is MNHGY and CDR2 is SAAAGT. The CDR3 covers 16 residues. Losses at the gene ends were 6 bases for V and 2 bases for J; bases not matched to a gene: 12. DNA of the CDR3: TGTGCCAGCAGAACCACCAGACAGGGGCAACCCTACGAGCAGTACTTC. Protein product: CASRTTRQGQPYEQYF.

The chain joins TRBV18 to TRBJ1-3; D call uncertain. The V and J ends lost 4 bases and 0 bases respectively, with 10 bases between them. Germline V gives CDR1 KGHSH, CDR2 LQKENI. This CDR3 comprises 15 residues. The CDR3 loop is CASSLDVRSGNTIYF. CDR3 bases: TGTGCCAGCTCACTAGACGTCCGCTCTGGAAACACCATATATTTT.

V usage is TRBV22-1 and J usage is TRBJ2-2; no DNA check was done on the table's D call, TRBD2. TRBV22-1 is listed as a pseudogene. The CDR3 has 15 amino acids. CDR3 sequence: CASSFLARGGGELFF. As DNA, the CDR3 is TGTGCCAGCAGTTTTCTGGCTAGAGGAGGCGGGGAGCTGTTTTTT.

The rearrangement joins TRBV6-8 to TRBJ2-6; tentative D call: TRBD1 (6 bases). V was cut by 4 bases and J by 2 bases, with 9 bases left in between. The CDR3 runs 15 residues. Germline-derived CDR1 and CDR2 are MNHGY and SAAAGT. The CDR3 region has the DNA TGTGCCAGCAGTTCTTCAGGGGCTGGGGCCAACGTCCTGACTTTC. Its translation: CASSSSGAGANVLTF.

This clone was observed once. The chain joins TRBV19 to TRBJ1-6; 7 nucleotides line up with TRBD1. Germline V CDR1 and CDR2: LNHDA, SQIVND (reference sequence). V was clipped by 6 bases and J by 2 bases; unmatched bases: 1. The CDR3 sequence is 14 residues long. The CDR3 spells CASRGGPYNSPLHF. Here the CDR3 DNA reads TGTGCCAGTAGAGGGGGCCCCTATAATTCACCCCTCCACTTT.

This chain uses TRBV12-5 with TRBJ2-2, with unresolved D. The CDR3 has 12 amino acids. CDR1 LGHNT and CDR2 FRNRAP come from the germline V gene. Trimming left V 5 bases short and J 1 base short, with 2 bases between. The CDR3 loop is CASGVNTGELFF. The DNA of the CDR3 is TGTGCTAGTGGTGTGAACACCGGGGAGCTGTTTTTT.

CDR3 DNA sequence: TGCAGCGTTGCCCCTCGAGACAGGGGGTACGAGCAGTACTTC. Its protein product is CSVAPRDRGYEQYF. The genes are TRBV29-1 and TRBJ2-7, with TRBD1 matching over 9 bases. V was pared by 4 bases and J by 4 bases, with 8 bases of the junction left unmatched. Looked up from germline, CDR1 is SQVTM and CDR2 is ANQGSEA. The CDR3 covers 14 residues.

The chain is built from TRBV5-1 and TRBJ2-7, with D perhaps TRBD1 (6 bases). Trimming stripped 4 bases from V and 6 bases from J, with 17 bases between. The CDR3 covers 14 residues. The germline V gene has CDR1 SGHRS and CDR2 YFSETQ. CDR3 loop: CASSQDSGATEQYF. CDR3 in DNA: TGCGCCAGCAGCCAGGACAGTGGAGCGACCGAGCAGTACTTC. The whole variable domain, filled in from reference TRBV5-1 and TRBJ2-7, reads KAGVTQTPRYLIKTRGQQVTLSCSPISGHRSVSWYQQTPGQGLQFLFEYFSETQRNKGNFPGRFSGRQFSNSRSEMNVSTLELGDSALYLCASSQDSGATEQYFGPGTRLTVT.